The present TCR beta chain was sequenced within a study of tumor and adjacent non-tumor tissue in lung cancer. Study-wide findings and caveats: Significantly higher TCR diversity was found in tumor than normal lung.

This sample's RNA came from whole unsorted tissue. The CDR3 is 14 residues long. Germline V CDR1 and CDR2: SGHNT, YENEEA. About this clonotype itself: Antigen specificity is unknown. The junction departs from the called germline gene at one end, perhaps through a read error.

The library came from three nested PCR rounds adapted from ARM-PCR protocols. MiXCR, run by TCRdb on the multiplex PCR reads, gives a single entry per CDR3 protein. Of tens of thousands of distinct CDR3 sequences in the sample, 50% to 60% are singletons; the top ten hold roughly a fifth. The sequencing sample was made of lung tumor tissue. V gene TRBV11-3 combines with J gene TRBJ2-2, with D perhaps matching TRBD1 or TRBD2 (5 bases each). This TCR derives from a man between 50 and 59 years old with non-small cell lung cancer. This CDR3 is CASSLNMRGGELFF. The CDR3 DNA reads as TGTGCAAGCAGCCTCAACATGAGGGGCGGGGAGCTGTTTTTT.